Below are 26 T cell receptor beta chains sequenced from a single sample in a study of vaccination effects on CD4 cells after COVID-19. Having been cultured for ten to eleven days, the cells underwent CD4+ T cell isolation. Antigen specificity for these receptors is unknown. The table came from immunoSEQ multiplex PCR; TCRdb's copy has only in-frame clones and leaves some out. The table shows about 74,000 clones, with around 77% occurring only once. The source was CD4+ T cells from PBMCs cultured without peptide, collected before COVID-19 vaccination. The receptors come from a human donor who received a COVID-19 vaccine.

The DNA for the CDR3 is TGCAGTGCTAGTGAAAGGACAGGCCCAAACTATGGCTACACCTTC. It is translated as CSASERTGPNYGYTF. The chain has TRBV20-1 and TRBJ1-2; 7 nucleotides agree with TRBD1. CDR3 size: 15 residues. The germline gives CDR1 DFQATT, CDR2 SNEGSKA (reference sequence). The junction had 9 bases not matched to a gene; V was cut back by 3 bases and J by 2 bases.

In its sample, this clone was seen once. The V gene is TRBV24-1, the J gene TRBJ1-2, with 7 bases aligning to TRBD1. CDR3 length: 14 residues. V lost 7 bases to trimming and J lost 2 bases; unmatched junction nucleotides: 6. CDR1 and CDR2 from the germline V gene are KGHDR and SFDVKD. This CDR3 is CATSEGAPNYGYTF. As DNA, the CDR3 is TGTGCCACCAGCGAGGGGGCGCCGAACTATGGCTACACCTTC.

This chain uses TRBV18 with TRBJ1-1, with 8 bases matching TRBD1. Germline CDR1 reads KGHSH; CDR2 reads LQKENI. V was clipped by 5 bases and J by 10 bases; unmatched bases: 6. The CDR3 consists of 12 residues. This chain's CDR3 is CASSSDRAIAFF. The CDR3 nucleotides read TGTGCCAGCTCATCGGACAGGGCGATAGCTTTCTTT.

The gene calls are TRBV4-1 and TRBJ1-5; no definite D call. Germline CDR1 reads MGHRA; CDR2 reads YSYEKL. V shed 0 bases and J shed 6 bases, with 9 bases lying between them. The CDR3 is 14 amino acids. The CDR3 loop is CASSQDTGAQPQHF. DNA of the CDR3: TGCGCCAGCAGCCAAGACACGGGAGCTCAGCCCCAGCATTTT.

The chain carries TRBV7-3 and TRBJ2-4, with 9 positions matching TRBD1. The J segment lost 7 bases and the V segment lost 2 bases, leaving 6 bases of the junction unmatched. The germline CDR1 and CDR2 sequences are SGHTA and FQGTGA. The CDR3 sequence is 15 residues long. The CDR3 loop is CASSLRPGQGNIQYF. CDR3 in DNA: TGTGCCAGCAGCTTACGGCCGGGACAGGGCAACATTCAGTACTTC.

The chain's CDR3 is CASTLWGGLNTGELFF. The CDR3 nucleotides are TGTGCCAGCACCCTGTGGGGGGGCCTGAACACCGGGGAGCTGTTTTTT. V is TRBV3-1 (or the pseudogene TRBV3-2) and J is TRBJ2-2; TRBD2 might be the D (7 bases). Trimming took off 7 bases at V and 1 base at J, with 16 bases between the two ends. The CDR3 consists of 16 residues. Per the germline V gene, CDR1 is LGHDT and CDR2 is YNNKEL (reference sequence).

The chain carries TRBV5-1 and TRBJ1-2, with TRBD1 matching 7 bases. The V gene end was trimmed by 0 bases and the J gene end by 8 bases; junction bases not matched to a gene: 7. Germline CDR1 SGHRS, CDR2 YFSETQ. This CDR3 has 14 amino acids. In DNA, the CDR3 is TGCGCCAGCAGCTTGGGGGGACAGCTCGGGGGCTACACCTTC. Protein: CASSLGGQLGGYTF.

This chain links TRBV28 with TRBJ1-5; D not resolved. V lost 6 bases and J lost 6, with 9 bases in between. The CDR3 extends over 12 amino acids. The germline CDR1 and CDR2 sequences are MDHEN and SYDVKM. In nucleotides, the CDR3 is TGTGCCAGCAGCACACACGGTCAGCCCCAGCATTTT. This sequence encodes CASSTHGQPQHF.

The CDR3 loop is CASSFRTGFYGYTF. CDR3 DNA sequence: TGTGCCAGCAGTTTCCGGACAGGATTCTATGGCTACACCTTC. The chain has TRBV2 and TRBJ1-2; 7 positions match TRBD1. V lost 5 bases and J lost 4; bases outside the gene matches: 7. The CDR3 covers 14 residues. Germline CDR1 reads SNHLY; CDR2 reads FYNNEI.

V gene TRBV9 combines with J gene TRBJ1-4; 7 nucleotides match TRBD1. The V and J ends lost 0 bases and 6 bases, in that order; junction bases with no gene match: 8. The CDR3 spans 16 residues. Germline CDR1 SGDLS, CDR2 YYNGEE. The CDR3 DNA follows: TGTGCCAGCAGCGTAGGGTACGGGACAGAGGATGAAAAACTGTTTTTT. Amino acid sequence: CASSVGYGTEDEKLFF.

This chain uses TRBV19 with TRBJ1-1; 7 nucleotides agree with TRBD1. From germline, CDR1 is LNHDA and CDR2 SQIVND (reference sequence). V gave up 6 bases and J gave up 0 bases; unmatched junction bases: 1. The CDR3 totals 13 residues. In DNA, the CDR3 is TGTGCCAGTAGGGACAGGTTGAACACTGAAGCTTTCTTT. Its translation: CASRDRLNTEAFF.

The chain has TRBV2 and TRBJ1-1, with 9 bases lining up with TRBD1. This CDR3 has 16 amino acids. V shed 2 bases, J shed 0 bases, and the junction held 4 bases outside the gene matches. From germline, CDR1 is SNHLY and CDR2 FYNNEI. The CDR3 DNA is TGTGCCAGCAGTGAATATGGGACAGGGATGAACACTGAAGCTTTCTTT. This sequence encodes CASSEYGTGMNTEAFF.

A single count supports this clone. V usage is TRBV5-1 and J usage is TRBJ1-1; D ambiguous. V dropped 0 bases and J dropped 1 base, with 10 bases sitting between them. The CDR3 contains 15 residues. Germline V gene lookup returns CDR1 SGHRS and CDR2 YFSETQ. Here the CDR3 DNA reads TGCGCCAGCAGCTTGGTTGGAGGGAAGAACACTGAAGCTTTCTTT. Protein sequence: CASSLVGGKNTEAFF.

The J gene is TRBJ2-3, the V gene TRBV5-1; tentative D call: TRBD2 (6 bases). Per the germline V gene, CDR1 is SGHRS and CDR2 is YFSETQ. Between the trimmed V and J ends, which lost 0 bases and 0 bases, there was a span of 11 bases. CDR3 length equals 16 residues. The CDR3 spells CASSLAPGASTDTQYF. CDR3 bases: TGCGCCAGCAGCTTGGCCCCGGGAGCTAGCACAGATACGCAGTATTTT.

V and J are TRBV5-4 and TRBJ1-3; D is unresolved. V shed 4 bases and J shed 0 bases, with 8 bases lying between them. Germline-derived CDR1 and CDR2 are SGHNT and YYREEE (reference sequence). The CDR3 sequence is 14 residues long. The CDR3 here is CASSDQSSGNTIYF. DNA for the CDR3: TGTGCCAGCAGCGACCAAAGCTCTGGAAACACCATATATTTT.

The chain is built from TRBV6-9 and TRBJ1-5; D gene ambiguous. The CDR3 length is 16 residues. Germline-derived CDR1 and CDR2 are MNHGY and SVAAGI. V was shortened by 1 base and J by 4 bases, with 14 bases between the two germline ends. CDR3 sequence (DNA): TGTGCCAGCAGTTATTTTGGTTGGCAGATAAATCAGCCCCAGCATTTT. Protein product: CASSYFGWQINQPQHF.

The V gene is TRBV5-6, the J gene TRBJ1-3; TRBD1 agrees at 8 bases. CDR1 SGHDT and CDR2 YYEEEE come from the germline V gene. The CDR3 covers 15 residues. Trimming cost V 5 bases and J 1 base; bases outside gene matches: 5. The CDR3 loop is CASSQRQGSGNTIYF. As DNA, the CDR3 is TGTGCCAGCAGTCAGCGACAGGGGTCTGGAAACACCATATATTTT.

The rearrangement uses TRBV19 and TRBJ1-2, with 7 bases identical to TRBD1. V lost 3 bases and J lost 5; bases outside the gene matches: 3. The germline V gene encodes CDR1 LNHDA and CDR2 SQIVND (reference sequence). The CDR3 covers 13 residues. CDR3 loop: CASSIQGDYGYTF. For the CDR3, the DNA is TGTGCCAGTAGTATCCAGGGGGATTATGGCTACACCTTC.

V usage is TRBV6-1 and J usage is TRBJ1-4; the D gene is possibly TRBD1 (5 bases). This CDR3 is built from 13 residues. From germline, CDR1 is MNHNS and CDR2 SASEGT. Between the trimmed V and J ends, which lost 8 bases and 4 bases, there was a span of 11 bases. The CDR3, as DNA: TGTGCCAGCGCCGGGGGACTTAATGAAAAACTGTTTTTT. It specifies CASAGGLNEKLFF.

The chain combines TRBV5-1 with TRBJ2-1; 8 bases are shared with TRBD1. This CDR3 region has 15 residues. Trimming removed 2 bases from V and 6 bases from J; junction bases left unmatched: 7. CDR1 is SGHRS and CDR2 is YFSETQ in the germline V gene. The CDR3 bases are TGCGCCAGCAGCTTAATCCAGGGGGCGGCCAATGAGCAGTTCTTC. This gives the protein CASSLIQGAANEQFF.

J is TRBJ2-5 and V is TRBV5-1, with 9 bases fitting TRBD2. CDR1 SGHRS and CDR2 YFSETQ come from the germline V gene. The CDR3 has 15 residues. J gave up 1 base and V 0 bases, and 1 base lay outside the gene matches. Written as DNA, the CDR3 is TGCGCCAGCAGCTTGGTTAGCGGGGGCCAAGAGACCCAGTACTTC. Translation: CASSLVSGGQETQYF.

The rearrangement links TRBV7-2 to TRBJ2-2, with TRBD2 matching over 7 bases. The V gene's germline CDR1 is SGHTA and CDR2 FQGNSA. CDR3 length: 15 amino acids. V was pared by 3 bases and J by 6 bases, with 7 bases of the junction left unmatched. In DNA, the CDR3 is TGTGCCAGCAGCTTGTTCAGCGGGGTGTCCGGGGAGCTGTTTTTT. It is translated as CASSLFSGVSGELFF.

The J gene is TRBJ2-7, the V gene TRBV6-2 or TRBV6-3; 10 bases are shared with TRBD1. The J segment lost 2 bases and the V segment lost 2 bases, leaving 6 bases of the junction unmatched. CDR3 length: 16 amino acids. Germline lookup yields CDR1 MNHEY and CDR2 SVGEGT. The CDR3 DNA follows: TGTGCCAGCAGTTACCGCCGGGACAGGGGCACCTACGAGCAGTACGTC. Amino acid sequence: CASSYRRDRGTYEQYV.

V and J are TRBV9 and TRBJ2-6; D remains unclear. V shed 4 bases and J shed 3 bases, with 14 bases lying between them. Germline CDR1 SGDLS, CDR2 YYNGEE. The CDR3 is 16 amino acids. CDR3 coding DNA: TGTGCCAGCAGCTCACAAAAGGGAAATGGGGCCAACGTCCTGACTTTC. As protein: CASSSQKGNGANVLTF.

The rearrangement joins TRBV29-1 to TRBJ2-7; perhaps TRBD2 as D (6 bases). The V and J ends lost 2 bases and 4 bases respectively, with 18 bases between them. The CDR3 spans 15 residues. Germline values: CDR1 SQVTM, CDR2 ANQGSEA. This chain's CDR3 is CSVEIWDGRIYEQYV. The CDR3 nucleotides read TGCAGCGTTGAAATCTGGGACGGGAGAATTTACGAGCAGTACGTC.

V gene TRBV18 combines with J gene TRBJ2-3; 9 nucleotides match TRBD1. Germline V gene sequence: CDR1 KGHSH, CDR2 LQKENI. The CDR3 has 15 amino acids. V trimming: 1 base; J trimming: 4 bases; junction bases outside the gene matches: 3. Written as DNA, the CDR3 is TGTGCCAGCTCACCACTGGACAGGGGCTCAGATACGCAGTATTTT. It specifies CASSPLDRGSDTQYF. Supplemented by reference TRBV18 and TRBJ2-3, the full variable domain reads NAGVMQNPRHLVRRRGQEARLRCSPMKGHSHVYWYRQLPEEGLKFMVYLQKENIIDESGMPKERFSAEFPKEGPSILRIQQVVRGDSAAYFCASSPLDRGSDTQYFGPGTRLTVL.